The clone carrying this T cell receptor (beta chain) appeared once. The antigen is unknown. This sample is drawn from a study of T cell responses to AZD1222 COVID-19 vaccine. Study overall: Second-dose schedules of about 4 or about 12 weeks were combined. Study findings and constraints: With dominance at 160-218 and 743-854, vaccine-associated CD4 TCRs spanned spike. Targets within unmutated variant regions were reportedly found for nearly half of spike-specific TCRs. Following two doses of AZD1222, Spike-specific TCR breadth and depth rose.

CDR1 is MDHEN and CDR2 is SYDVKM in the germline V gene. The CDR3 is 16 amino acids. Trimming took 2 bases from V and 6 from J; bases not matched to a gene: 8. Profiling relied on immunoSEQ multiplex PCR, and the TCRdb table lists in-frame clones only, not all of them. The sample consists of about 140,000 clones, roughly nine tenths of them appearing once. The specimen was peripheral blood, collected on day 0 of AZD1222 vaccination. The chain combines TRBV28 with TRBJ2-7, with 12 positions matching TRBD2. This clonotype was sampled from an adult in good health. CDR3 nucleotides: TGTGCCAGCAGTTTAGGGCCTCGGGGACTAGCGGGCGAGCAGTACTTC. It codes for CASSLGPRGLAGEQYF.